Detailed here is one T cell receptor beta chain. Its specificity is not known. This record belongs to a study of cytomegalovirus exposure and HLA in healthy donors. Study-level points and caveats: Sequencing depth across donors, presence/absence analyses assumed, was roughly uniform.

60 Vbeta and 13 Jbeta primers were used in PCR. Profiled with immunoSEQ multiplex PCR; TCRdb holds only in-frame clones, not every one. The data contain more than 110,000 clones, 73% of them singletons. The sequenced sample consisted of PBMCs. The receptor was derived from a human donor in good health.

The CDR3 sequence: CASSYLLNTEAFF. DNA of the CDR3: TGTGCCAGCAGTTACTTATTGAACACTGAAGCTTTCTTT. V usage is TRBV6-5 and J usage is TRBJ1-1; no clear D gene. V lost 1 base, J lost 0 bases, and 3 bases lay in between. The CDR3 has 13 amino acids. CDR1 MNHEY and CDR2 SVGAGI come from the germline V gene.